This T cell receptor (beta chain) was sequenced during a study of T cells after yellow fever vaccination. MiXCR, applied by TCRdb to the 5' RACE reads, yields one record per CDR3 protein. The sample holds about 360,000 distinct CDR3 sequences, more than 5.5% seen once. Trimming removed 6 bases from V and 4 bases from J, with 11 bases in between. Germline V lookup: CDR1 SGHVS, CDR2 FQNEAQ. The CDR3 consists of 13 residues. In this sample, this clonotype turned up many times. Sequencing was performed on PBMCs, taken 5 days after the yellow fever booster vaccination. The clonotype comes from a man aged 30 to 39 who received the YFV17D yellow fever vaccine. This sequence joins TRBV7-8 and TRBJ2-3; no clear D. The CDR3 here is CASSASSSDTQYF. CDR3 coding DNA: TGTGCCAGCAGTGCATCGAGTTCAGATACGCAGTATTTT.